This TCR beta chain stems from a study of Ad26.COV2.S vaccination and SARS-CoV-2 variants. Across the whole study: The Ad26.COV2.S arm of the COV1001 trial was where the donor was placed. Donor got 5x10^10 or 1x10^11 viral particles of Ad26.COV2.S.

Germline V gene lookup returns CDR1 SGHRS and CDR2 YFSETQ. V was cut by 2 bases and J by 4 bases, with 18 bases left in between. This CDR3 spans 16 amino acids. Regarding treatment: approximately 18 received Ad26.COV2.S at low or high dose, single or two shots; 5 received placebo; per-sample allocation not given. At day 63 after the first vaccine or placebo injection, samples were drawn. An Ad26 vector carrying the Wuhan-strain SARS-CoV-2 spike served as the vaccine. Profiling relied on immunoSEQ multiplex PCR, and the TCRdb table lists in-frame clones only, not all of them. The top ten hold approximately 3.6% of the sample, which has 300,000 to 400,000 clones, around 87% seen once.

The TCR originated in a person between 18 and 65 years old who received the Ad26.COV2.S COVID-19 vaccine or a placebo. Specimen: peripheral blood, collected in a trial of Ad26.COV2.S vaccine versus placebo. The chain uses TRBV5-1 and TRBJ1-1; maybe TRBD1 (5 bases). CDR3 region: CASSFEAQPGATEAFF. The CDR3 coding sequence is TGCGCCAGCAGCTTTGAGGCACAGCCCGGGGCCACTGAAGCTTTCTTT.